The sequence of this TCR beta chain was determined in a study of CD8 T cells in Susac syndrome (dated by TCRdb to 2018 to 2020). General notes on the study: Repertoire sequencing was used to test whether CD8+ T cell activation and differentiation in Susac syndrome was antigen driven. What the work shows at the level of the full study, not this receptor alone: The number of individuals in the TCR sequencing and HLA analysis was acknowledged as relatively small.

For this clonotype: It lacks a known antigen. No per-base quality is available; no much larger clone lies one base away.

High-throughput TCR beta sequencing profiled peripheral blood CD8+ and CD4+ T cells from healthy donors, Susac syndrome patients and multiple sclerosis patients. The multiple sclerosis controls were treatment-naive patients whose relapsing-remitting disease, either stable or active, fulfilled the revised McDonald criteria. Bulk CD8+ and CD4+ T cells were purified by magnetic negative isolation, whereas CD8+ TEMRA cells were enriched by FACS. Blood was drawn into EDTA tubes, processed within 24 hours, and PBMCs were isolated by density gradient centrifugation. PBMCs intended for TCR sequencing were cryopreserved in liquid nitrogen and were subsequently thawed in a 37 degrees C water bath. The sorted or isolated CD4+, CD8+ and CD8+ TEMRA cells reached a purity of at least 90%. RNA was extracted using the RNeasy kit, and about 0.5 to 1 ug of the RNA was reverse transcribed with random hexamers. The immunoSEQ multiplex PCR assay, covering 54 Vbeta and 13 Jbeta segments, was used to amplify TCR beta CDR3 regions. Bias from PCR amplification was corrected by using a synthetic template baseline for primer optimization and for computational correction. In the source study's methods: Only productive sequences were kept, with reads annotated to V, D and J genes according to IMGT and analyzed in immunoSEQ Analyzer. Clonality was computed as one minus Shannon entropy normalized by log2 of the number of productive unique sequences. For each patient and control, public and private clones were evaluated among the 100 most prevalent clones. Clones were defined as Susac-specific when absent from the healthy and MS cohorts, from over a thousand published viral clones and from other ImmuneACCESS disease sequences. TCRdb ran its own pipeline on the public reads, namely fastp trimming at Q25 and MiXCR clone calling, and kept in-frame beta chains. Records with the same CDR3 protein are collapsed into one entry carrying the most frequent genes and DNA. In this record, the V and J calls reflect TCRdb's handling and not the investigators' own analysis. The sample includes 150,000 to 200,000 distinct CDR3 sequences, with approximately 96% observed a single time. Approximately 0.088% of the sample belongs to the ten largest clones.

The CDR3 measures 13 amino acids from cysteine to phenylalanine. The DNA shown is the 39-base CDR3, in frame from base 1. From a lookup of the germline V gene (reference sequence), CDR1 and CDR2 are GTSNPN and SVGIG. Between the V and J ends, shortened by 3 bases and 4 bases respectively, the junction contains 10 bases. The receptor chain draws on TRBV30 and TRBJ1-5; the D region possibly corresponds to TRBD1 (5 bases align). Material: CD4+ T cells from PBMCs. The sequence derives from a human donor with multiple sclerosis. The CDR3 has the sequence CAWSIGENQPQHF. Read as DNA, the sequence is TGTGCCTGGAGCATAGGGGAAAATCAGCCCCAGCATTTT.